This entry lists 29 T cell receptor beta chains sequenced from one sample in a study of early T cells in non-severe SARS-CoV-2 infection. TCRdb reprocessed the 5' RACE reads with MiXCR, giving one entry per CDR3 protein. The table includes 80,000 to 100,000 distinct CDR3 sequences, roughly 14% detected once. Sequenced material: whole blood. The receptors here all came from an adult who was a healthcare worker with PCR-confirmed SARS-CoV-2 infection or an uninfected control (not recorded which).

This clonotype was detected a few times. The chain links TRBV7-9 to TRBJ2-2, with D possibly matching TRBD1 (6 bases). The V gene lost 5 bases and the J gene lost 11 bases, with 9 bases spanning the gap. Germline V lookup: CDR1 SEHNR, CDR2 FQNEAQ (reference sequence). The CDR3 is 11 amino acids. The CDR3 protein is CASSRQAELFF. The CDR3 bases are TGTGCCAGCAGCCGACAGGCTGAGCTGTTTTTT.

There are many counts of this clonotype. This rearrangement joins TRBV9 to TRBJ2-3; 7 positions match TRBD2. This CDR3 has 15 amino acids. In germline, CDR1 is SGDLS, CDR2 YYNGEE. Trimming took 3 bases from V and 0 from J; bases not matched to a gene: 4. CDR3 protein: CASSGSSGSTDTQYF. The CDR3 nucleotides are TGTGCCAGCAGCGGTAGTAGCGGGAGCACAGATACGCAGTATTTT.

This clonotype was seen at least ten times. The gene calls are TRBV28 and TRBJ2-7, with D unresolved. The V end lost 6 bases, the J end lost 0 bases, and 12 bases lay between the germline ends. This CDR3 contains 14 residues. Germline CDR1 MDHEN, CDR2 SYDVKM. The CDR3 reads CASSLGGSSYEQYF. The CDR3, as DNA: TGTGCCAGCAGCCTGGGCGGCAGCTCCTACGAGCAGTACTTC.

This clonotype was counted only a few times. The rearrangement uses TRBV12-3 or TRBV12-4 and TRBJ2-7, with 8 bases fitting TRBD2. V was clipped by 5 bases and J by 6 bases; unmatched bases: 6. This CDR3 spans 13 amino acids. CDR3 region: CASSSGSHLEQYF. CDR3 in DNA: TGTGCCAGCAGTAGCGGGAGCCACCTCGAGCAGTACTTC.

The V and J genes are TRBV12-3 or TRBV12-4 and TRBJ1-6; no clear D. The CDR3 totals 12 residues. Trimming shortened V by 6 bases and J by 15 bases, and 15 bases separated the two germline ends. CDR3 in DNA: TGTGCCAGCAGCCTAGGGCCTCGTCTCCTCCACTTT. Translating it yields CASSLGPRLLHF.

This rearrangement joins TRBV14 to TRBJ2-2; D gene ambiguous. V lost 0 bases, J lost 0 bases, and 8 bases lay in between. From germline, CDR1 is SGHDN and CDR2 FVKESK. CDR3 length equals 16 residues. Here the CDR3 DNA reads TGTGCCAGCAGCCAAGAGCGACCATCGAACACCGGGGAGCTGTTTTTT. Translating gives CASSQERPSNTGELFF. Based on the CDR3 plus reference TRBV14 and TRBJ2-2, the full variable domain is EAGVTQFPSHSVIEKGQTVTLRCDPISGHDNLYWYRRVMGKEIKFLLHFVKESKQDESGMPNNRFLAERTGGTYSTLKVQPAELEDSGVYFCASSQERPSNTGELFFGEGSRLTVL.

The rearrangement links TRBV20-1 to TRBJ1-5, with TRBD1 matching over 8 bases. Germline CDR1 DFQATT, CDR2 SNEGSKA (reference sequence). Trimming cost V 5 bases and J 5 bases; bases outside gene matches: 5. The CDR3 has 13 residues. The CDR3 protein is CSARTGQDQPQHF. The CDR3 nucleotides are TGCAGTGCTCGGACAGGGCAGGATCAGCCCCAGCATTTT.

V and J are TRBV14 and TRBJ2-7; 11 bases map to TRBD2. The CDR3 is 16 amino acids. The V segment lost 2 bases and the J segment 3 bases; nucleotides outside the gene matches: 6. CDR1 and CDR2 from the germline V gene are SGHDN and FVKESK. The CDR3 DNA is TGTGCCAGCAGCCAATCATTAGCGGGAGGGAACTACGAGCAGTACTTC. Encoded protein: CASSQSLAGGNYEQYF. Looking up the rest from reference TRBV14 and TRBJ2-7 gives the full variable domain: EAGVTQFPSHSVIEKGQTVTLRCDPISGHDNLYWYRRVMGKEIKFLLHFVKESKQDESGMPNNRFLAERTGGTYSTLKVQPAELEDSGVYFCASSQSLAGGNYEQYFGPGTRLTVT.

Details on this clonotype: A much larger clone differs from this one at a single base, so this may be a read error. The V gene is TRBV6-5, the J gene TRBJ2-7; D is unclear. V lost 0 bases, J lost 6 bases, and 9 bases lay in between. The CDR3 consists of 13 residues. Germline V gives CDR1 MNHEY, CDR2 SVGAGI. CDR3 loop: CASSYSIICEQYF. The CDR3 region has the DNA TGTGCCAGCAGTTACTCGATAATCTGCGAGCAGTACTTC.

The genes are TRBV28 and TRBJ2-7; possible D gene TRBD1, 5 bases. The CDR3 covers 15 residues. Trimming stripped 5 bases from V and 4 bases from J, with 18 bases between. The germline V gene has CDR1 MDHEN and CDR2 SYDVKM. CDR3 protein: CASSTLQGPGYEQYF. In DNA form, the CDR3 reads TGTGCCAGCAGTACCCTTCAGGGCCCCGGGTACGAGCAGTACTTC.

This rearrangement joins TRBV23-1 to TRBJ2-3; D gene ambiguous. TRBV23-1 is known as an ORF, though its function is uncertain. The CDR3 is made up of 14 amino acids. The ends were cut back, 3 bases at V and 1 base at J, with 8 bases in the middle. The CDR3, as DNA: TGCGCCAGCAGTCACAGGTCGTGCACAGATACGCAGTATTTT. Translation: CASSHRSCTDTQYF.

This clonotype has at least ten counts. The CDR3 DNA reads as TGTGCCAGCACCGCGGAGGGCCACTCTGATACGCAGTATTTT. Amino acids: CASTAEGHSDTQYF. The chain uses TRBV6-6 and TRBJ2-3; perhaps TRBD2 as D (6 bases). Germline V gives CDR1 MNHNY, CDR2 SVGAGI (reference sequence). The CDR3 totals 14 residues. Deletions cut 7 bases from V and 6 bases from J, with 17 bases between.

The sample holds many counts of this clonotype. This chain joins TRBV7-9 and TRBJ2-7; TRBD2 might be the D (6 bases). In germline, CDR1 is SEHNR, CDR2 FQNEAQ (reference sequence). CDR3 size: 14 residues. The germline V and J ends were trimmed by 1 base and 4 bases, with 11 bases remaining between them. The CDR3 DNA reads TGTGCCAGCAGCTTAGGTCTAGCGCAGTACGAGCAGTACTTC. This codes for CASSLGLAQYEQYF.

The chain links TRBV12-3 or TRBV12-4 to TRBJ2-3; D is perhaps TRBD2 (6 bases). The CDR3 totals 12 residues. Trimming removed 7 bases at V and 6 bases at J, with 11 bases between. The CDR3 nucleotides are TGTGCCAGCACGGAGGGGCAGGATACGCAGTATTTT. Translated: CASTEGQDTQYF.

This chain joins TRBV28 and TRBJ1-1, with unresolved D. V lost 3 bases, J lost 0 bases, and 8 bases lay in between. CDR1 and CDR2 from the germline V gene are MDHEN and SYDVKM. CDR3 size: 14 residues. The CDR3 DNA follows: TGTGCCAGCAGTTTTAGCAGAGTGAACACTGAAGCTTTCTTT. This sequence encodes CASSFSRVNTEAFF.

V gene TRBV15 combines with J gene TRBJ2-3, with 10 bases identical to TRBD2. Germline loops: CDR1 LNHNV, CDR2 YYDKDF (reference sequence). The CDR3 sequence is 17 residues long. V lost 5 bases, J lost 2 bases, and 10 bases stayed unmatched. In nucleotides, the CDR3 is TGTGCCACCAGCCGACACAGGACTAGCGGATCCACAGATACGCAGTATTTT. Its translation is CATSRHRTSGSTDTQYF.

The rearrangement uses TRBV5-1 and TRBJ2-7; TRBD2 aligns across 7 bases. The trim removed 4 bases at V and 6 bases at J, leaving 22 bases unmatched. The CDR3 extends over 18 amino acids. The germline V gene encodes CDR1 SGHRS and CDR2 YFSETQ. The CDR3 sequence is CASSGGGLGEGRSGEQYF. Written as DNA, the CDR3 is TGCGCCAGCAGCGGAGGAGGTTTGGGGGAGGGCCGTAGCGGCGAGCAGTACTTC.

This clonotype was detected a few times. The rearrangement links TRBV7-9 to TRBJ1-2; 7 nucleotides align to TRBD1. The CDR3 contains 15 residues. J gave up 4 bases and V 5 bases, and 10 bases lay outside the gene matches. The germline V gene encodes CDR1 SEHNR and CDR2 FQNEAQ (reference sequence). The CDR3 region has the DNA TGTGCCAGCAGCCATTTGACAGGGTCTGCCTATGGCTACACCTTC. Translating it yields CASSHLTGSAYGYTF.

This clonotype was seen more than once but under ten times. The chain has TRBV7-6 and TRBJ2-5; D is undetermined. V lost 4 bases and J 2 bases, leaving 14 bases between the germline ends. The germline CDR1 and CDR2 sequences are SGHVS and FNYEAQ. The CDR3 length is 15 residues. DNA for the CDR3: TGTGCCAGCAGCTCTGTGAGCACAGTTCAAGAGACCCAGTACTTC. Its translation is CASSSVSTVQETQYF.

This clonotype was observed once. The chain joins TRBV7-2 to TRBJ1-5; no reliable D call. Per germline, CDR1 SGHTA and CDR2 FQGNSA. V was clipped by 5 bases and J by 7 bases, with 12 bases between them. This CDR3 is built from 13 residues. CDR3 DNA sequence: TGTGCCAGCAGCCCGAATGGTCCCCAGCCCCAGCATTTT. Translated: CASSPNGPQPQHF. Supplemented by reference TRBV7-2 and TRBJ1-5, the full variable domain reads GAGVSQSPSNKVTEKGKDVELRCDPISGHTALYWYRQSLGQGLEFLIYFQGNSAPDKSGLPSDRFSAERTGGSVSTLTIQRTQQEDSAVYLCASSPNGPQPQHFGDGTRLSIL.

This clonotype was recorded many times. The V call is TRBV7-9, the J call TRBJ2-3, with D unclear. V lost 1 base and J lost 2, with 7 bases in between. The CDR3 sequence is 14 residues long. CDR1 SEHNR and CDR2 FQNEAQ come from the germline V gene (reference sequence). CDR3 protein: CASSLDSSTDTQYF. In DNA, the CDR3 is TGTGCCAGCAGCTTAGACAGCTCCACAGATACGCAGTATTTT. Full variable domain (missing parts from reference TRBV7-9 and TRBJ2-3): DTGVSQNPRHKITKRGQNVTFRCDPISEHNRLYWYRQTLGQGPEFLTYFQNEAQLEKSRLLSDRFSAERPKGSFSTLEIQRTEQGDSAMYLCASSLDSSTDTQYFGPGTRLTVL.

The V call is TRBV5-1, the J call TRBJ2-3; D remains unclear. This CDR3 is built from 16 residues. Per germline, CDR1 SGHRS and CDR2 YFSETQ. Trimming took off 4 bases at V and 0 bases at J, with 15 bases between the two ends. CDR3 DNA sequence: TGCGCCAGCAGCCCGGAGAGGCGGTCGAGCACAGATACGCAGTATTTT. Encoded protein: CASSPERRSSTDTQYF.

In this sample, this clonotype turned up a few times. The chain links TRBV9 to TRBJ2-5, with a weak D call TRBD2 (6 bases). CDR3 size: 15 residues. Germline-derived CDR1 and CDR2 are SGDLS and YYNGEE. V was trimmed by 1 base and J by 2 bases, leaving 12 bases between them. CDR3 protein: CASSVFGGVQETQYF. CDR3 DNA sequence: TGTGCCAGCAGCGTATTCGGGGGAGTGCAAGAGACCCAGTACTTC.

This clonotype showed up many times. The rearrangement joins TRBV4-1 to TRBJ1-2; 7 positions match TRBD1. This CDR3 spans 16 amino acids. Germline V lookup: CDR1 MGHRA, CDR2 YSYEKL. After removal of 3 bases from V and 7 bases from J, the junction contained 14 bases not matched to a gene. The CDR3 sequence: CASSHPVGGGRAGYTF. The CDR3 DNA follows: TGCGCCAGCAGCCACCCGGTAGGGGGCGGTCGGGCTGGCTACACCTTC.

This clonotype was counted ten times or more. The junction departs from the called germline gene at one end, perhaps through a read error. CDR3 in amino acids: CAISESERQEAF. CDR3 nucleotides: TGTGCCATCAGTGAGTCGGAGCGGCAGGAGGCCTTC. The chain employs TRBV10-3 and TRBJ2-7; possible D gene TRBD2, 5 bases. CDR3 length: 12 residues. CDR1 and CDR2 from the germline V gene are ENHRY and SYGVKD.

There are a few counts of this clonotype. The chain carries TRBV24-1 and TRBJ2-1, with TRBD2 matching 7 bases. This CDR3 spans 15 amino acids. V lost 3 bases and J lost 7; bases outside the gene matches: 8. CDR1 is KGHDR and CDR2 is SFDVKD in the germline V gene. The CDR3 is CATSDPFNGRNEQFF. The DNA of the CDR3 is TGTGCCACCAGTGATCCCTTCAACGGGAGGAATGAGCAGTTCTTC.

The V and J genes are TRBV12-3 or TRBV12-4 and TRBJ2-1, with D unclear. The CDR3 sequence is 15 residues long. V shed 7 bases and J shed 7 bases, with 20 bases lying between them. The CDR3 nucleotides are TGTGCCAGCACCCTTACTTCGGTACTTAAGAATGAGCAGTTCTTC. Protein product: CASTLTSVLKNEQFF.

The chain links TRBV28 to TRBJ2-7; TRBD1 matches 11 bases. Germline CDR1 is MDHEN and CDR2 is SYDVKM. The CDR3 covers 14 residues. V lost 4 bases, J lost 3 bases, and 2 bases stayed unmatched. CDR3 amino acids: CASSSGQGVYEQYF. The CDR3 DNA sequence: TGTGCCAGCAGTTCGGGACAGGGGGTCTACGAGCAGTACTTC.

This clonotype turned up a few times. The rearrangement links TRBV28 to TRBJ2-3, with D perhaps TRBD2 (5 bases). Looked up from germline, CDR1 is MDHEN and CDR2 is SYDVKM. V lost 8 bases to trimming and J lost 3 bases, with 21 bases between them. There are 16 residues in the CDR3. The CDR3 coding sequence is TGTGCCAGCTCCCTCCGCACTAGTCATCGGACAGATACGCAGTATTTT. The encoded protein is CASSLRTSHRTDTQYF.